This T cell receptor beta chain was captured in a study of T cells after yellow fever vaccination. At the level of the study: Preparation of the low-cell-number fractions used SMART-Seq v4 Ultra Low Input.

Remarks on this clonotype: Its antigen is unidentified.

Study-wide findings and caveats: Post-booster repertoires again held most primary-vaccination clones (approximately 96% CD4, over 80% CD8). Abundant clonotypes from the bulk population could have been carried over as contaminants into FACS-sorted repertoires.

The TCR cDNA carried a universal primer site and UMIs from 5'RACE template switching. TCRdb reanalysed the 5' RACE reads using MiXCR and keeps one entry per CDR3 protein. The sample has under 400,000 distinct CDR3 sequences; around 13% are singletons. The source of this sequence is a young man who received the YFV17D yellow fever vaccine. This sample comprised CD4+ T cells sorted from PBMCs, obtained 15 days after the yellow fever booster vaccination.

CDR3 sequence (DNA): TGTGCCAGCAGATCGGCTATCAATCAGCCCCAGCATTTT. This gives the protein CASRSAINQPQHF. The chain couples TRBV6-5 to TRBJ1-5; no definite D call. The CDR3 has 13 amino acids. CDR1 and CDR2 from the germline V gene are MNHEY and SVGAGI. The ends were cut back, 6 bases at V and 3 bases at J, with 9 bases in the middle.